The clone carrying this TCR beta chain was observed at least ten times. The sample originates from a study of neurological immune-mediated disorders. TCRdb redid the calling of the 5' RACE reads with MiXCR, one entry per CDR3 protein. Among nearly 60,000 distinct CDR3 sequences listed, roughly 3.5% were seen once. This CDR3 comprises 13 residues. The J segment lost 5 bases and the V segment lost 4 bases, leaving 3 bases of the junction unmatched. Germline V gene sequence: CDR1 MNHEY, CDR2 SMNVEV (reference sequence). Sequenced: PBMCs. This clonotype was sampled from a woman in her sixties or seventies with multiple sclerosis. The V and J genes are TRBV27 and TRBJ2-7; TRBD2 matches 9 bases. The CDR3 nucleotides are TGTGCCAGCAGTTCTCTAGCGGGAAACGAGCAGTACTTC. Protein product: CASSSLAGNEQYF.